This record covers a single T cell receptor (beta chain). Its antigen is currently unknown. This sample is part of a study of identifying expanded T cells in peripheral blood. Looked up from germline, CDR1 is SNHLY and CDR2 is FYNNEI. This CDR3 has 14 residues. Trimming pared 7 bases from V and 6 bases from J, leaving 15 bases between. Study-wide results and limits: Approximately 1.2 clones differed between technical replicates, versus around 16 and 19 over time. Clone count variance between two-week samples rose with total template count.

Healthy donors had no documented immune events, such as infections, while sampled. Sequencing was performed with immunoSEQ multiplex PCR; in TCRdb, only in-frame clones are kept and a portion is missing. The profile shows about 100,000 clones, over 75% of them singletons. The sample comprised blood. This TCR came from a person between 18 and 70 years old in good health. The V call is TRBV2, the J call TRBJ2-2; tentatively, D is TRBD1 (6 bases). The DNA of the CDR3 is TGTGCCAGCAAGATAGATGGGGGCTCCGGGGAGCTGTTTTTT. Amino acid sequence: CASKIDGGSGELFF.